Each of the 8 T cell receptor beta chains below was sequenced from the same sample in a study of blood T cells in healthy people across ages. Alongside a J-beta primer mix, a sample-barcoded 5' primer served in a second PCR lasting about 6 to 12 cycles. One entry per CDR3 protein results from TCRdb running MiXCR on the 5' RACE reads. Here the sample spans 1.5 million to 2 million distinct CDR3 sequences, around half being singletons. Sequencing was carried out using blood. The receptors here all came from a woman aged 35 to 49 in good health.

This clonotype was seen only a few times. V and J are TRBV11-2 and TRBJ2-1; D remains ambiguous. Trimming removed 0 bases at V and 5 bases at J, with 8 bases between. This CDR3 contains 14 residues. Germline CDR1 is SGHAT and CDR2 is FQNNGV. The CDR3 spells CASSLERLNNEQFF. The CDR3 coding sequence is TGTGCCAGCAGCTTAGAAAGGCTAAACAATGAGCAGTTCTTC. The entire variable domain, with the rest obtained from reference TRBV11-2 and TRBJ2-1, is as follows: EAGVAQSPRYKIIEKRQSVAFWCNPISGHATLYWYQQILGQGPKLLIQFQNNGVVDDSQLPKDRFSAERLKGVDSTLKIQPAKLEDSAVYLCASSLERLNNEQFFGPGTRLTVL.

The chain joins TRBV14 to TRBJ2-5; 10 bases agree with TRBD1. Germline assignment: CDR1 SGHDN and CDR2 FVKESK. The V and J ends lost 3 bases and 5 bases, in that order; junction bases with no gene match: 6. The CDR3 contains 15 residues. The CDR3 nucleotides are TGTGCCAGCAGCCATCATCAGGGACAGGGGGAGACCCAGTACTTC. Translation gives CASSHHQGQGETQYF.

In its sample, this clonotype was seen a few times. The chain uses TRBV20-1 and TRBJ1-4; tentative D call: TRBD1 (5 bases). V lost 5 bases and J lost 2, with 18 bases in between. The CDR3 has 16 amino acids. Germline values: CDR1 DFQATT, CDR2 SNEGSKA (reference sequence). The chain's CDR3 is CSARRGGASTNEKLFF. Here the CDR3 DNA reads TGCAGTGCTCGCCGGGGGGGAGCGTCGACTAATGAAAAACTGTTTTTT.

This clonotype was seen more than once but under ten times. V gene TRBV11-2 combines with J gene TRBJ2-1; the D is unclear. V dropped 4 bases and J dropped 12 bases, with 19 bases sitting between them. The CDR3 consists of 14 residues. Germline V gives CDR1 SGHAT, CDR2 FQNNGV. The CDR3 here is CASSSDIESYLQFF. CDR3 DNA sequence: TGTGCCAGCAGCTCGGATATTGAGAGTTACTTGCAGTTCTTC.

This clonotype has just one count. This sequence joins TRBV4-3 and TRBJ2-1, with TRBD2 as a possible D gene (6 bases). V was shortened by 3 bases and J by 3 bases, with 27 bases between the two germline ends. The germline V gene encodes CDR1 LGHNA and CDR2 YSLEER. This CDR3 spans 20 amino acids. CDR3 residues: CASSHRLRDSTSRYYNEQFF. The CDR3 DNA sequence: TGCGCCAGCAGCCATCGACTTAGGGACTCCACTTCCCGTTACTACAATGAGCAGTTCTTC.

This clonotype appeared a single time. The rearrangement links TRBV12-3 or TRBV12-4 to TRBJ1-2, with TRBD1 identical over 8 bases. V lost 2 bases, J lost 4 bases, and 12 bases stayed unmatched. This CDR3 contains 17 residues. The CDR3 bases are TGTGCCAGCAGTTTAACAGGACAGGGTAAAGGAGTCTATGGCTACACCTTC. Amino acid sequence: CASSLTGQGKGVYGYTF.

The chain is built from TRBV6-2 or TRBV6-3 and TRBJ2-6; D is undetermined. In germline, CDR1 is MNHEY, CDR2 SVGEGT. The CDR3 is 18 amino acids. V was shortened by 5 bases and J by 0 bases, with 17 bases between the two germline ends. CDR3 nucleotides: TGTGCCAGCAGTCCTCGGGTACGCATGGCCTCTGGGGCCAACGTCCTGACTTTC. It codes for CASSPRVRMASGANVLTF.

The chain recombines TRBV5-1 with TRBJ2-3; 10 positions agree with TRBD1. V lost 4 bases, J lost 2 bases, and 7 bases stayed unmatched. This CDR3 has 16 residues. Per germline, CDR1 SGHRS and CDR2 YFSETQ. The CDR3 DNA is TGCGCCAGCAGCACGACAGGGGGCCCCTCCACAGATACGCAGTATTTT. Protein product: CASSTTGGPSTDTQYF.